The table lists the clone carrying this T cell receptor beta chain with many counts. Its antigen is not known. The length of the CDR3 is 14 residues. V was cut by 2 bases and J by 4 bases, with 12 bases left in between. Germline assignment: CDR1 SGHTA and CDR2 FQGNSA. TCRdb independently ran MiXCR on the reads; one entry per CDR3 protein. Of around 630,000 distinct CDR3 sequences listed, 24% are singletons. This record comes from a study of T cell repertoires in cytomegalovirus infection. Study overall: Both CMV infection and a matching HLA type were indicated by public TCR beta signatures. Study results and caveats: Summed frequency of public TCR beta families distinguished CMV carriers with the relevant HLA.

This chain links TRBV7-2 with TRBJ2-7; the D gene is possibly TRBD1 (5 bases). This clonotype originated in a human donor in good health (CMV status not recorded). Some clones in this sample may be carry-over from other donors' samples. The sequenced sample consisted of CD8+ T cells from PBMCs. CDR3 nucleotide sequence: TGTGCCAGCAGCTTAAGTCCAGGGATATACGAGCAGTACGTC. Amino acids: CASSLSPGIYEQYV.